This record looks at one T cell receptor (beta chain) sequence and its context. This clonotype was counted once. What this receptor recognizes is not known. No much larger clone is present one base from it, and per-base qualities are unavailable. CDR1 and CDR2 are drawn from the germline V gene: SGHTA, FQGTGA. Spanning cysteine to phenylalanine, the CDR3 consists of 15 amino acids. The read is trimmed to its CDR3 DNA, 45 bases read in frame from base 1. This sample is part of a study of blood T cells in healthy people across ages (dated by TCRdb to between 2014 and 2017). In terms of the full investigation: In model experiments, roughly one uniquely barcoded TCR beta cDNA molecule per two T cells was captured by template switching. Donors of different ages were randomly distributed across sequencing lanes to avoid experimental bias. The study analyzed two additional independent replicas of 1 million unique cDNA reads from the same blood draw for two donors, one aged 18 to 29 and one aged 80 or older. Age-related changes in TCR beta repertoire diversity were measured in the study by deep sequencing normalized with unique cDNA molecular identifiers. The donors were split into four age groups: young (average about 16 years), middle-aged (roughly 39), aged (about 56) and long-lived (approximately 89).

Library construction relied on 5' RACE. The instrument was an Illumina HiSeq 2500. A second PCR of roughly 6 to 11 cycles was run with a J-beta primer mix and a sample-barcoded 5' primer. Each TCR beta cDNA molecule received a unique molecular identifier from a template-switch 5' adaptor carrying 12 random nucleotides. Each sample yielded at least 2.5 million CDR3-containing paired-end reads. The Mint cDNA synthesis kit, primed by a TRBC-specific oligonucleotide, was used to synthesize first-strand cDNA from all RNA. All cDNA was treated with uracil-DNA glycosylase and then went through a first 18-cycle PCR with the universal primers M1SS and BC2_uni_R. As for the authors' bioinformatics: For normalization, 1 million high-quality reads, each with a distinct molecular identifier, were randomly selected from each sample. Instead of being binned into consensus sequences, reads that shared molecular identifiers were thrown out. MiTCR, set to a Q25 quality threshold and the strictest error-elimination algorithm, was used for CDR3 identification, clonotype clustering and error correction. A nonparametric unseen species model using Euler transformation provided a lower-bound estimate of total TCR beta diversity. The public sequencing data were trimmed at Q25 with fastp and processed into clonotypes with MiXCR by TCRdb, which kept only in-frame beta chains. Merged by CDR3 protein, the rows form single entries marked with the most common genes and DNA. Clone size and V and J calls follow TCRdb, not the original study. For this sample there are about 830,000 distinct CDR3 sequences; under 80% appear just once. The ten largest clones add up to 25% to 35% of the sample.

Donors were under 40 systemically healthy Caucasian individuals from Russia aged 6 to 90 years. Ten milliliters of peripheral blood were drawn from each donor into EDTA-treated Vacutainer tubes. PBMCs were isolated by Ficoll-Paque density-gradient centrifugation, with at least 7 million obtained per sample. Total RNA was extracted from PBMCs with Trizol reagent, with at least 6 micrograms obtained per sample. Naive CD45RAhigh/CD27high T cell percentages were measured by flow cytometry on a PBMC aliquot from every donor. The investigation overall reported the following: Estimates of total diversity from one million sequenced T cells were regarded as lower bounds and underestimates. Donor CMV infection status was unknown, potentially confounding age-related changes in expanded clonotypes. Observed TCR beta diversity correlated strongly with the percentage of naive T cells measured by flow cytometry. Compared with the aged group, the long-lived group had more naive CD4+ T cells, fewer expanded clones and increased TCR diversity, suggesting age selection. Observed TCR beta diversity per million T cells fell roughly linearly with age, and a significant reduction was already apparent by age roughly 41. Since profiling was done on bulk unsorted PBMCs, naive and antigen-experienced compartments could not be conclusively compared.

The chain uses TRBV7-3 and TRBJ2-7, with TRBD2 as a weak D call on 5 bases. TRBJ2-1 explains the end of the DNA better; the J call may be wrong. The receptor's source is a man aged 30-40 years in good health. The sequenced material came from blood. The nucleotide sequence is TGTGCCAGCAGCGCCTACGTGGGGAGCTCCTACGAGCAGTTCTTC. It encodes CASSAYVGSSYEQFF.